This T cell receptor (beta chain) was retrieved from a study of cytomegalovirus exposure and HLA in healthy donors. This clone was seen a handful of times. Its antigen is not known. The V and J ends lost 8 bases and 1 base respectively, with 15 bases between them. CDR3 length: 15 residues. The germline gives CDR1 SGHAT, CDR2 FQNNGV. With 60 Vbeta and 13 Jbeta primers, the PCR was carried out. Data came from immunoSEQ multiplex PCR; TCRdb stores just in-frame clones and leaves some out. The sample contains fewer than 200,000 clones, more than 70% of which appear only once. Whole-study results and caveats: The availability of immune exposure information extended only to CMV serostatus. In an earlier analysis, in some 500 donors, most V segments appeared productive either ~87% or ~30% of the time.

The specimen was PBMCs. The sequence came from a woman in her forties or fifties in good health and CMV-seropositive. The rearrangement joins TRBV11-2 to TRBJ2-1, with a possible D match to TRBD1 (5 bases). The CDR3 protein is CASSPGQGSYNEQFF. CDR3 sequence (DNA): TGTGCCAGCTCCCCTGGGCAGGGATCCTACAATGAGCAGTTCTTC.